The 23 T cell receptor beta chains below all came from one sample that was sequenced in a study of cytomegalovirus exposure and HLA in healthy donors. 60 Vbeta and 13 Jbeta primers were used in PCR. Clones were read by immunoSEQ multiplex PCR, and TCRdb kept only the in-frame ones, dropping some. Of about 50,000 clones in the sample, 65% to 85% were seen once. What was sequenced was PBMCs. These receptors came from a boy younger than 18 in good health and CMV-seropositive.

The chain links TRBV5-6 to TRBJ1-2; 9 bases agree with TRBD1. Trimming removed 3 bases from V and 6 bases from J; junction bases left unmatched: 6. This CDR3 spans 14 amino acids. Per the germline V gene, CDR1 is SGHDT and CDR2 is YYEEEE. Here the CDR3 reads CASSSDRGTDGYTF. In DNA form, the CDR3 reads TGTGCCAGCAGCTCGGACAGGGGCACGGATGGCTACACCTTC.

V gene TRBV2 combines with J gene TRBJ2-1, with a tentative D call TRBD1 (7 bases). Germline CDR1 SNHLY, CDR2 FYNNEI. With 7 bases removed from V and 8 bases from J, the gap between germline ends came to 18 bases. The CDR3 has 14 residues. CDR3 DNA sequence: TGTGCCAGCACCGTCGGAGGGGGCGTGGATGAGCAGTTCTTC. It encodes CASTVGGGVDEQFF.

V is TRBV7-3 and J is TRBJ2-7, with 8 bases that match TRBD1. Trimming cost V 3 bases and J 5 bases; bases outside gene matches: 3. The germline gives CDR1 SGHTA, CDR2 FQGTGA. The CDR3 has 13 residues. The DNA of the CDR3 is TGTGCCAGCAGCTTGACAGGGGTGCACGAGCAGTACTTC. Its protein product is CASSLTGVHEQYF.

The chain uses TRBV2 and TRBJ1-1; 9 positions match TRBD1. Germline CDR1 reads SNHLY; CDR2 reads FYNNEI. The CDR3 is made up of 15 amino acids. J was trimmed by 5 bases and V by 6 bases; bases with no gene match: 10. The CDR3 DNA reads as TGTGCCAGCAGAGGGGGGACAGGGCAAGGGACTGAAGCTTTCTTT. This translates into CASRGGTGQGTEAFF.

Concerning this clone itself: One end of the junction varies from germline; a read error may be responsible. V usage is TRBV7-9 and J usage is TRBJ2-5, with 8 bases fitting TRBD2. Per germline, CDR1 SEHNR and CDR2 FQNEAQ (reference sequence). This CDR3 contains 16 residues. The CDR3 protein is CVSSLGGGYSQETQYF. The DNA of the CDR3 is TGTGTCAGCAGCTTGGGCGGGGGGTACTCACAAGAGACCCAGTACTTC.

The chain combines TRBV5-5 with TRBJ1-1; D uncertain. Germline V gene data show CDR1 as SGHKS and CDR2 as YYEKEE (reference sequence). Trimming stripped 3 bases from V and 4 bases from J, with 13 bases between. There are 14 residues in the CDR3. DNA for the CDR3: TGTGCCAGCAGCTCACCCCTCGGGAGCACTGAAGCTTTCTTT. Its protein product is CASSSPLGSTEAFF.

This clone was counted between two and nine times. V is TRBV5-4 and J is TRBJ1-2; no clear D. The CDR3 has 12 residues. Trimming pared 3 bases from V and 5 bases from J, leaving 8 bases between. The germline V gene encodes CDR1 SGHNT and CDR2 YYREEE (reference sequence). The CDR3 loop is CASSSGVYGYTF. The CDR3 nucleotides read TGTGCCAGCAGCTCGGGAGTTTATGGCTACACCTTC.

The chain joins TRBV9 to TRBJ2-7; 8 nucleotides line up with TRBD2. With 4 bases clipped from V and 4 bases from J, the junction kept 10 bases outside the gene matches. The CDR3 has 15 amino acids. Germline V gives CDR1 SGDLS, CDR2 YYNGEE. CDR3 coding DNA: TGTGCCAGCAGCATTAGCGGGGAACGGGTTTACGAGCAGTACTTC. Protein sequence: CASSISGERVYEQYF.

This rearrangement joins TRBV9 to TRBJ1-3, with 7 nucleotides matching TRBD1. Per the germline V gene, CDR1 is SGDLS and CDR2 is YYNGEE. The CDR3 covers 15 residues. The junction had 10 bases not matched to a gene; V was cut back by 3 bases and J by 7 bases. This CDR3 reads CASSARQGRWNTIYF. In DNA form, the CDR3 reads TGTGCCAGCAGCGCCCGACAGGGAAGGTGGAACACCATATATTTT.

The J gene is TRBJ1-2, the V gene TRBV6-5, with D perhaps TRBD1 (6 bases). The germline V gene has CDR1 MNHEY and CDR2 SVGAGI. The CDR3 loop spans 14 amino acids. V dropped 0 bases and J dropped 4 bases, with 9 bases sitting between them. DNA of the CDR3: TGTGCCAGCAGTTACTCGGGGACAAGCTATGGCTACACCTTC. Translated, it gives CASSYSGTSYGYTF.

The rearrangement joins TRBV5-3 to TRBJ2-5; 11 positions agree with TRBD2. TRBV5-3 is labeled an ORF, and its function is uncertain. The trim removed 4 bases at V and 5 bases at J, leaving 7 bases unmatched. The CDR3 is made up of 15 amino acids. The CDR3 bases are TGTGCCAGAAGCCCCACCGGGACTAGCGGTGAGACCCAGTACTTC. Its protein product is CARSPTGTSGETQYF.

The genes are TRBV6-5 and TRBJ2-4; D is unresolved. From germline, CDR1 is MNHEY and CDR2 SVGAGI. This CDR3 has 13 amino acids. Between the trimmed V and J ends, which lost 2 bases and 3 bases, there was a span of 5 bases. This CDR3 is CASSYIGKNIQYF. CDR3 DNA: TGTGCCAGCAGTTACATCGGCAAAAACATTCAGTACTTC.

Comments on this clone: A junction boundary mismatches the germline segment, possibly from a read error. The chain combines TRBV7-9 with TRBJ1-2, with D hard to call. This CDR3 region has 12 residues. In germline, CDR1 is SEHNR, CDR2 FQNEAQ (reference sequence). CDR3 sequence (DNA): TGTTCCAGCAGCTTAATGCGGGATGGCTACACCTTC. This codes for CSSSLMRDGYTF.

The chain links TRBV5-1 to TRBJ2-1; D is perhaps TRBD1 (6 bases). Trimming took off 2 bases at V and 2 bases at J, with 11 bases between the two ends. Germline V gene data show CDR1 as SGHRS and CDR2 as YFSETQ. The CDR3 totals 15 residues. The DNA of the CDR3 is TGCGCCAGCAGCTTAGGGGGAAGCACCTACAATGAGCAGTTCTTC. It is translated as CASSLGGSTYNEQFF.

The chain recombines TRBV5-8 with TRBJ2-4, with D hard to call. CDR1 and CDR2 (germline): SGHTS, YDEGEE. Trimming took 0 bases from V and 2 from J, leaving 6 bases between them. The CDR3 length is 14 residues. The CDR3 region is CASSLVETKNIQYF. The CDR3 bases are TGTGCCAGCAGCTTGGTTGAGACCAAAAACATTCAGTACTTC.

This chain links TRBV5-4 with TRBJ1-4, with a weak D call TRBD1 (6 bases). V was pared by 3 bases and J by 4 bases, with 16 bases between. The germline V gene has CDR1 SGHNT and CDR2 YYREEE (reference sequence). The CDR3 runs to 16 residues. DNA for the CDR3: TGTGCCAGCAGCTCGGACAGCTATCCCGGTAATGAAAAACTGTTTTTT. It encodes CASSSDSYPGNEKLFF.

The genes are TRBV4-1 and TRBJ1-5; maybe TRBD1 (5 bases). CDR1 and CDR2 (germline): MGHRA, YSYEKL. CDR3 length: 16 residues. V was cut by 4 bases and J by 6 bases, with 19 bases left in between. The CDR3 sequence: CASSPASGGRGQPQHF. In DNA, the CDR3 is TGCGCCAGCAGCCCAGCCTCGGGGGGACGAGGTCAGCCCCAGCATTTT.

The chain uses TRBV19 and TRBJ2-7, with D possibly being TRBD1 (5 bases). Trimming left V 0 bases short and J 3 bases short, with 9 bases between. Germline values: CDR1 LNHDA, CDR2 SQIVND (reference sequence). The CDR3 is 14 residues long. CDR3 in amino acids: CASSIEPGFYEQYF. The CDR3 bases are TGTGCCAGTAGTATAGAGCCAGGGTTCTACGAGCAGTACTTC.

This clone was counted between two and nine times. The CDR3 region has the DNA TGTGCCAGCAGCAAAGAGGGGCTTAGGGGAGGGAACCAAGAGACCCAGTACTTC. Translated: CASSKEGLRGGNQETQYF. This sequence joins TRBV21-1 and TRBJ2-5; whether TRBD2, the table's D call, matches the DNA was not checked. TRBV21-1 is shown as a pseudogene. The CDR3 spans 18 residues.

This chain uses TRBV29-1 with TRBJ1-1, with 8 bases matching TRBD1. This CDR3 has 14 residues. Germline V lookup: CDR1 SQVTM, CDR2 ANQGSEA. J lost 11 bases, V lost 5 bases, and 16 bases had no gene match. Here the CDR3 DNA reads TGCAGCGTTACGATGGGGACAGGCCCACGTAAGGCTTTCTTT. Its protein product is CSVTMGTGPRKAFF.

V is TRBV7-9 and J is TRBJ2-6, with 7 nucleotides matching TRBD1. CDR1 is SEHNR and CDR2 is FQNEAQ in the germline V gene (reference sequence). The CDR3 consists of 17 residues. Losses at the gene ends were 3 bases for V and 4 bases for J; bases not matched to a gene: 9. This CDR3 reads CASSFSSGGPGANVLTF. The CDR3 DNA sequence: TGTGCCAGCAGCTTTTCCTCAGGGGGACCCGGGGCCAACGTCCTGACTTTC.

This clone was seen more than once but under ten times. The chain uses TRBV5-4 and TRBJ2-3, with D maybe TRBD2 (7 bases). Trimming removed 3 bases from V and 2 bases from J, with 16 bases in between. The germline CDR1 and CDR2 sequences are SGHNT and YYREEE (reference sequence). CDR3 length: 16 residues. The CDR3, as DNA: TGTGCCAGCAGCTCCTTTGGGAGGGGGGACACAGATACGCAGTATTTT. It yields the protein CASSSFGRGDTDTQYF. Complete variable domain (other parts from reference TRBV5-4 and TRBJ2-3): ETGVTQSPTHLIKTRGQQVTLRCSSQSGHNTVSWYQQALGQGPQFIFQYYREEENGRGNFPPRFSGLQFPNYSSELNVNALELDDSALYLCASSSFGRGDTDTQYFGPGTRLTVL.

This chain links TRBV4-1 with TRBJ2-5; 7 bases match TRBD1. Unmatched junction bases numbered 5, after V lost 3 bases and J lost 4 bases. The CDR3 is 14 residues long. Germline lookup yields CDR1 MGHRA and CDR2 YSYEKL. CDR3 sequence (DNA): TGCGCCAGCAGCCACCGAGGACAGGTAGAGACCCAGTACTTC. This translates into CASSHRGQVETQYF.